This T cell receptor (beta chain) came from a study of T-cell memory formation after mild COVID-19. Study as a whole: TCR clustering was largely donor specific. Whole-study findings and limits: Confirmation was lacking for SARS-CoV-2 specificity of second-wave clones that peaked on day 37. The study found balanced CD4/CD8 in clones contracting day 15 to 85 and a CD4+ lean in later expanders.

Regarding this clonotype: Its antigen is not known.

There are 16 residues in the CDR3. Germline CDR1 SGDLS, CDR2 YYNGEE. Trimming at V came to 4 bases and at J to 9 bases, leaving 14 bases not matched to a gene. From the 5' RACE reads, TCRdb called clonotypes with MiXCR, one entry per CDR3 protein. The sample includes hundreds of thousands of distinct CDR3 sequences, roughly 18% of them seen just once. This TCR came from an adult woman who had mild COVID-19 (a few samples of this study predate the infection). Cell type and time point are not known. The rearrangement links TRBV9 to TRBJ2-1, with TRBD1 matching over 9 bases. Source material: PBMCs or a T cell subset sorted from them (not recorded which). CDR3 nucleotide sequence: TGTGCCAGCAGCCCGCCAGAGCAAGGGACAGGGAGTGAGCAGTTCTTC. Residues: CASSPPEQGTGSEQFF.